The source of this TCR beta chain is a study of blood T cell repertoires in COVID-19 (TCRdb year 2020). For the wider study: Collaborator samples came from the United States, Italy and Spain and covered acute and convalescent phases of COVID-19. Nearly every sample came with metadata listing a de-identified subject ID, COVID-19 status, age in years and sex. The material from the prospective study consisted of cDNA or gDNA derived from T cells, B-cell-depleted T cells, or PBMCs. The dataset comprised deeply sampled blood TCRbeta repertoires from subjects exposed to, actively infected with, or recovered from COVID-19. The repertoires were released in a freely available public database meant as a resource for research on the immune response to SARS-CoV-2. Where available, HLA class I and class II types were taken from metadata supplied by the sample provider and were not determined by assay-based typing. Samples were obtained from the ongoing ImmuneRACE study (first 160 participants) and from 1,254 subjects provided by 6 global collaborators. Overall results and qualifications from the work: The amount of clinical and demographic metadata varied by source and participant and was provided uncurated.

As for this clone: Its antigen is unknown. One base away there is no much larger clone; base qualities are not given.

The immunoSEQ Assay, a bias-controlled multiplex PCR, was used to amplify TCRbeta CDR3 regions from genomic DNA. The study's processing was this. Within the assay, amplification of reference gene primers was used to estimate how many nucleated cells each sample contained. Sequence reads were collapsed and filtered to measure the absolute abundance of every unique TCRbeta CDR3 rearrangement. For each sample, productive Simpson clonality was calculated by taking the square root of Simpson's diversity index across productive rearrangements. TCRdb holds this immuneACCESS table with in-frame rearrangements only. Some clones are missing; in checked studies, unresolved V genes explain under half, and the rest has no known cause. V, J and clone size are those of that table, while D and trimming were read from the DNA. The sample table records approximately 12,000 clones; 85% to 95% of these occur just once. The top ten constitute about 28% of the sample.

Collaborating institutions collected whole blood in K2EDTA tubes following their own protocols. For TCRbeta analysis, collaborators shipped samples in one of three forms: frozen whole blood, isolated PBMCs, or DNA extracted from either of those sample types. This clonotype originated in a woman aged 70-85 years with active COVID-19. The sample taken for sequencing was peripheral blood.

In nucleotide form, the sequence is TGTGCCAGCAATTCATTGAGGCACAATGAGCAGTTCTTC. It translates as CASNSLRHNEQFF. The rearrangement combines TRBV6-5 with TRBJ2-1; no D gene is confidently identified. The germline V gene encodes CDR1 MNHEY and CDR2 SVGAGI. From its cysteine to its phenylalanine, the CDR3 spans 13 amino acids. Solely the CDR3 DNA is kept, with 39 bases framed from the first base. Trimming costs V 7 bases and J 5 bases, and their ends lie 12 bases apart.